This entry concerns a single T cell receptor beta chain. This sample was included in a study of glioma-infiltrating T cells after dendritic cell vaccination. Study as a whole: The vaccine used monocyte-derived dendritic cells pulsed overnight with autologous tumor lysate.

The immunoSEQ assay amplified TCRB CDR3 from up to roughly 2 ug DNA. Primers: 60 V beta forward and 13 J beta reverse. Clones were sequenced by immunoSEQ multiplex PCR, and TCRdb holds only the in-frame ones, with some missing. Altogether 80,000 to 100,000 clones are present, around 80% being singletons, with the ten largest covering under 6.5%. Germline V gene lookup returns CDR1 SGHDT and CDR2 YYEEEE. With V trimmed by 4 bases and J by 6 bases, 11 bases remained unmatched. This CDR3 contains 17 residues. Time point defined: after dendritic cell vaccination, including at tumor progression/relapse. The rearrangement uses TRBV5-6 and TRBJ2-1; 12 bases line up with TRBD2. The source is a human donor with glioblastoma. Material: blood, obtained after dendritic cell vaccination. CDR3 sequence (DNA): TGTGCCAGCAGCACTCCTAAAGGACTAGCGGGGTTCAATGAGCAGTTCTTC. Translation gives CASSTPKGLAGFNEQFF.